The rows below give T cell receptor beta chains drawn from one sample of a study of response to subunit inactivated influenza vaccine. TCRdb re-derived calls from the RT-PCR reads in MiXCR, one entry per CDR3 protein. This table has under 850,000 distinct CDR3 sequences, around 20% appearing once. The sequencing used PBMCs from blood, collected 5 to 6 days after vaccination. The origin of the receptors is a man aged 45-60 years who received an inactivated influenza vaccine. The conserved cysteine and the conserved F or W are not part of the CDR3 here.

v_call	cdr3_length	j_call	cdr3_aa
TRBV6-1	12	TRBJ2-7	ASSRGGVGYEQY
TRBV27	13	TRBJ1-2	ASSLSRVGTYGYT
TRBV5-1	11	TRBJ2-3	ASTDRNTDTQY
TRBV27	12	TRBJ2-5	ASSLRTSRETQY
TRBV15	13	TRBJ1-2	ATSRDSQVNYGYT
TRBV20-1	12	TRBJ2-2	SARTGLNTGELF
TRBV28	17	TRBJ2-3	ASSFWMLGAGALTDTQY
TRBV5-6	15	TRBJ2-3	ASSLTGTPHSTDTQY
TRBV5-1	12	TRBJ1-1	ASGWGPQNTEAF
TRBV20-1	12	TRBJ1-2	SAVIMGGGYGYT
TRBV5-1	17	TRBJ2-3	ASSLGYVRVLTSTDTQY
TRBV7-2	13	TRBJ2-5	ASSQAGTRQETQY
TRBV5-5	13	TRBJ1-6	ASSPSVVENSPLH
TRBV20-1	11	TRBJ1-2	SATTGGNYGYT
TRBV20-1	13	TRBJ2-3	SARVTIESTDTQY
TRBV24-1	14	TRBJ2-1	ATSTPTGSRYNEQF
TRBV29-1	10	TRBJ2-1	SVEPGDNEQF
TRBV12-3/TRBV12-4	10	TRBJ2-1	ASSLVRAEQF
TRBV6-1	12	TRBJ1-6	ASSDGSYNSPLH
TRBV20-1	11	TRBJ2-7	SAGPGQSQGQY
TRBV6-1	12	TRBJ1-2	ATARRDSRDGYT
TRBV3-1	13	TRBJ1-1	ASSLGQGAVTEAF
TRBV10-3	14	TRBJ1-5	AISTTGRGSNQPQH
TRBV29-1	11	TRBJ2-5	SVDTSGQETQY
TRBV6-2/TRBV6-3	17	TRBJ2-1	ASRSAGGPGVRSYNEQF
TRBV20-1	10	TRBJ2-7	SARKDSPEQY